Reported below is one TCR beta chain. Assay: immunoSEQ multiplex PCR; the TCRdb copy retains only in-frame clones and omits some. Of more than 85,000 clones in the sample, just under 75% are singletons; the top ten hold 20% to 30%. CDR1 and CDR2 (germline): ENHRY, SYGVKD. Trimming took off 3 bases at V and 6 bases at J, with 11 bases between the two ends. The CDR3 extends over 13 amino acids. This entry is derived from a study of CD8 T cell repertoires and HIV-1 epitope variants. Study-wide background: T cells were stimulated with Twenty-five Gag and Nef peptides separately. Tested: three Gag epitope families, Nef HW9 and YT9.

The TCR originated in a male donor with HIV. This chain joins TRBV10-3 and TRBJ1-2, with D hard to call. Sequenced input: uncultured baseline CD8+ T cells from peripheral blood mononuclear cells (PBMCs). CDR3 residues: CAISDVAGDGYTF. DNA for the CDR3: TGTGCCATCAGTGACGTCGCGGGAGATGGCTACACCTTC.